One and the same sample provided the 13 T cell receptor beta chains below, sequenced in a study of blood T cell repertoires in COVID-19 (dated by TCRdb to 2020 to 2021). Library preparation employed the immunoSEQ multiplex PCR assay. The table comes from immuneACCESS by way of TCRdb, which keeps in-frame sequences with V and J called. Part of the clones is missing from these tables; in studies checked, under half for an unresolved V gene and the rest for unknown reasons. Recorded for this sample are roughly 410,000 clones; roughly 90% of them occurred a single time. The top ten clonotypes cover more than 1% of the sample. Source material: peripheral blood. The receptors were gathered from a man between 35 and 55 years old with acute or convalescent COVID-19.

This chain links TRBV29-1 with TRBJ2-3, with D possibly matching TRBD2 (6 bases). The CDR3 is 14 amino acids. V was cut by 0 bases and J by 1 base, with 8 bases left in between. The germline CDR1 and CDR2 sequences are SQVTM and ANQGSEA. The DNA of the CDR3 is TGCAGCGTTGAAGAGAGGAGGGGCACAGATACGCAGTATTTT. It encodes CSVEERRGTDTQYF.

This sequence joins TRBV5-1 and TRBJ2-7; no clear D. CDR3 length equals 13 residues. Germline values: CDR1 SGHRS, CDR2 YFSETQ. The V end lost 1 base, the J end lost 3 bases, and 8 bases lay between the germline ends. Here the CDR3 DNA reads TGCGCCAGCAGCTTGTCTGCCAGCTACGAGCAGTACTTC. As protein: CASSLSASYEQYF.

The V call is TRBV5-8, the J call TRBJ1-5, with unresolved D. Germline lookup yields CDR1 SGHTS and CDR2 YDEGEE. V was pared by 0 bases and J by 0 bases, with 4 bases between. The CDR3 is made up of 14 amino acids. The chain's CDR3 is CASSLDYSNQPQHF. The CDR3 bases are TGTGCCAGCAGCTTGGACTATAGCAATCAGCCCCAGCATTTT.

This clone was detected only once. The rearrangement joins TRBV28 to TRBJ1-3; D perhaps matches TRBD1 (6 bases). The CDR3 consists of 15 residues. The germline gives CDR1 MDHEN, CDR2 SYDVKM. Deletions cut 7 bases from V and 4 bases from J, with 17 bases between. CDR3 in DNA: TGTGCCAGCACCCCCGGTGGGGGCTACGGAAACACCATATATTTT. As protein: CASTPGGGYGNTIYF.

The CDR3 sequence: CASSRDSNYNEQFF. CDR3 nucleotides: TGTGCCAGTAGCCGGGACTCGAACTACAATGAGCAGTTCTTC. V usage is TRBV19 and J usage is TRBJ2-1; D perhaps matches TRBD2 (6 bases). Trimming took 6 bases from V and 3 from J, leaving 12 bases between them. The CDR3 has 14 amino acids. From germline, CDR1 is LNHDA and CDR2 SQIVND (reference sequence).

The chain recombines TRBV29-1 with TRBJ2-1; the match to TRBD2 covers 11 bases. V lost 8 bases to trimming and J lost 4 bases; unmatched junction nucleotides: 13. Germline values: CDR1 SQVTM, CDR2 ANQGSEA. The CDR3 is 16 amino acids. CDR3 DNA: TGCAGCTCAGGAGGGACTAGCGGTTTGAGTTACAATGAGCAGTTCTTC. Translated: CSSGGTSGLSYNEQFF.

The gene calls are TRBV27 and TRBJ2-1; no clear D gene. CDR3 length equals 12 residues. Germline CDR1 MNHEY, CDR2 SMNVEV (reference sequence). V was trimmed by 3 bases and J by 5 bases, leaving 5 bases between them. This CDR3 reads CASSFGHNEQFF. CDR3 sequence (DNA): TGTGCCAGCAGTTTCGGTCACAATGAGCAGTTCTTC.

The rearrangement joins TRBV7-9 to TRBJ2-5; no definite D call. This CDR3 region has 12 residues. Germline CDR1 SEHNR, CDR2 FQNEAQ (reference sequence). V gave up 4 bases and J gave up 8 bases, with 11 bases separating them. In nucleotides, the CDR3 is TGTGCCAGCAGCTACCCCCGCGGAACCCAGTACTTC. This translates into CASSYPRGTQYF.

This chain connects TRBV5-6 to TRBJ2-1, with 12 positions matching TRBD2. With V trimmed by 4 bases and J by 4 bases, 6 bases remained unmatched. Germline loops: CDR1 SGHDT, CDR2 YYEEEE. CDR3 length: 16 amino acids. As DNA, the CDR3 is TGTGCCAGCAGCCGGGAGACTAGCGGGGGTTACAATGAGCAGTTCTTC. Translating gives CASSRETSGGYNEQFF.

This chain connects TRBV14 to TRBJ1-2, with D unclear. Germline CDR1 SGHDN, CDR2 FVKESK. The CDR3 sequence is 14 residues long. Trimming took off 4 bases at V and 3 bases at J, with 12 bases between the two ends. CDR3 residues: CASSPRAGYYGYTF. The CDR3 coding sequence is TGTGCCAGCAGCCCACGTGCAGGCTACTATGGCTACACCTTC.

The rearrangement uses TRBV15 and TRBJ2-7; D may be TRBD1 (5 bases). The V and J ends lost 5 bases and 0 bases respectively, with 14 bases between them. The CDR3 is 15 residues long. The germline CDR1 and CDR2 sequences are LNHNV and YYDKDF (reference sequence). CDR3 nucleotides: TGTGCCACCAGCCCTCGCAGACAGAGCTCCTACGAGCAGTACTTC. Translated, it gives CATSPRRQSSYEQYF.

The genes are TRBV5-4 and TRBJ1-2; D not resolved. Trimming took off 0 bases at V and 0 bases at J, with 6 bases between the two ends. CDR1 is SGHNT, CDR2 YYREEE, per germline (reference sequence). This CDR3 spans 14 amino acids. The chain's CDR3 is CASSLGEANYGYTF. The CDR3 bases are TGTGCCAGCAGCTTGGGGGAGGCTAACTATGGCTACACCTTC.

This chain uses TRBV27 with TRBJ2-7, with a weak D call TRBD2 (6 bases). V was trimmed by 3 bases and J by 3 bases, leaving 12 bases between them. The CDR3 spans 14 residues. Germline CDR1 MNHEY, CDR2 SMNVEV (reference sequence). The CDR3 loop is CASSFYGRNYEQYF. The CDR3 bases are TGTGCCAGCAGTTTTTACGGGAGAAACTACGAGCAGTACTTC.